Below, 12 T cell receptor beta chains from the same sample are listed, as sequenced in a study of regulatory and conventional T cells in RAG deficiency. Genomic DNA came from blood regulatory T cells gated CD4+ CD25-high CD127-low. TCRdb's copy holds only in-frame clones and misses some; the assay was immunoSEQ multiplex PCR. The sample contains roughly 11,000 clones, roughly 95% of which appear only once. These data were likewise used in another study, on regulatory T cells. Turning to that study: Primers: 52 TRBV forward and 13 TRBJ reverse.

What was sequenced was CD127- CD25+ CD4+ Tregs sorted from blood. All receptors come from a human donor in good health.

This clone has a single count. The V call is TRBV27, the J call TRBJ2-7; 7 bases match TRBD1. Trimming at V came to 4 bases and at J to 0 bases, leaving 6 bases not matched to a gene. The CDR3 length is 15 residues. From germline, CDR1 is MNHEY and CDR2 SMNVEV (reference sequence). This CDR3 reads CASSSFRDSSYEQYF. DNA of the CDR3: TGTGCCAGCAGTTCATTCCGGGACAGCTCCTACGAGCAGTACTTC.

The chain combines TRBV10-3 with TRBJ1-2; 12 nucleotides agree with TRBD1. Germline V lookup: CDR1 ENHRY, CDR2 SYGVKD. This CDR3 spans 17 amino acids. J gave up 0 bases and V 10 bases, and 12 bases lay outside the gene matches. The CDR3 DNA reads TGTGCCACCCAGCCCGGGACAGGGGGCATGGCTAACTATGGCTACACCTTC. Translation gives CATQPGTGGMANYGYTF.

The chain has TRBV7-2 and TRBJ2-5; 9 positions match TRBD1. Looked up from germline, CDR1 is SGHTA and CDR2 is FQGNSA. This CDR3 is built from 15 residues. Trimming took 2 bases from V and 11 from J; bases not matched to a gene: 12. The CDR3 is CASSLMGQGFGEQYF. CDR3 bases: TGTGCCAGCAGCTTAATGGGACAGGGCTTTGGGGAGCAGTACTTC.

The V gene is TRBV6-6, the J gene TRBJ2-7; the match to TRBD1 covers 9 bases. The J segment lost 3 bases and the V segment lost 6 bases, leaving 9 bases of the junction unmatched. This CDR3 spans 15 amino acids. Germline values: CDR1 MNHNY, CDR2 SVGAGI (reference sequence). This chain's CDR3 is CASSHRGQRDYEQYF. In nucleotides, the CDR3 is TGTGCCAGCAGCCACAGGGGGCAAAGGGACTACGAGCAGTACTTC.

This chain links TRBV7-3 with TRBJ2-3; tentative D call: TRBD2 (6 bases). This CDR3 is built from 15 residues. The V end was cut by 2 bases, the J end by 0 bases, with 9 bases between. The germline CDR1 and CDR2 sequences are SGHTA and FQGTGA. CDR3 sequence: CASSLLAGSTDTQYF. CDR3 nucleotide sequence: TGTGCCAGCAGCTTACTGGCGGGGAGCACAGATACGCAGTATTTT.

The genes are TRBV28 and TRBJ1-1; TRBD1 aligns across 12 bases. V was clipped by 4 bases and J by 3 bases; unmatched bases: 9. The CDR3 length is 17 residues. Germline values: CDR1 MDHEN, CDR2 SYDVKM. The CDR3 sequence is CASSSSGTGGRYTEAFF. The CDR3 DNA follows: TGTGCCAGCAGTTCATCTGGGACAGGGGGCAGGTACACTGAAGCTTTCTTT.

The chain is built from TRBV19 and TRBJ2-3; no reliable D call. The CDR3 has 14 amino acids. Germline CDR1 LNHDA, CDR2 SQIVND (reference sequence). V dropped 5 bases and J dropped 5 bases, with 14 bases sitting between them. The CDR3 region is CASSPWAILDTQYF. DNA for the CDR3: TGTGCCAGTAGTCCATGGGCGATATTAGATACGCAGTATTTT.

The V call is TRBV15, the J call TRBJ1-5, with unresolved D. CDR3 length equals 14 residues. Looked up from germline, CDR1 is LNHNV and CDR2 is YYDKDF (reference sequence). Trimming cost V 0 bases and J 7 bases, with 10 bases left between them. The CDR3: CATSRDRSGQPQHF. CDR3 nucleotides: TGTGCCACCAGCAGAGATAGGTCGGGGCAGCCCCAGCATTTT.

The chain employs TRBV7-2 and TRBJ2-7, with 7 bases fitting TRBD1. This CDR3 has 15 residues. V gave up 4 bases and J gave up 0 bases; unmatched junction bases: 6. Germline V gene sequence: CDR1 SGHTA, CDR2 FQGNSA. This chain's CDR3 is CASSWDSAYSYEQYF. DNA for the CDR3: TGTGCCAGCAGCTGGGACAGCGCTTACTCCTACGAGCAGTACTTC.

CDR3 nucleotide sequence: TGTGCCAGCAAAATCGCGAGTAACACTGAAGCTTTCTTT. It specifies CASKIASNTEAFF. J is TRBJ1-1 and V is TRBV6-1; no definite D call. Germline assignment: CDR1 MNHNS and CDR2 SASEGT. This CDR3 contains 13 residues. V was cut by 7 bases and J by 2 bases, with 11 bases left in between.

The chain combines TRBV19 with TRBJ1-2; D is perhaps TRBD1 (5 bases). Looked up from germline, CDR1 is LNHDA and CDR2 is SQIVND (reference sequence). CDR3 length: 12 amino acids. Trimming shortened V by 2 bases and J by 5 bases, and 6 bases separated the two germline ends. The CDR3 reads CASSIQGYGYTF. The CDR3 DNA reads TGTGCCAGTAGTATACAGGGTTATGGCTACACCTTC.

V gene TRBV6-5 combines with J gene TRBJ1-2; 9 nucleotides align to TRBD1. The CDR3 extends over 14 amino acids. V was pared by 5 bases and J by 4 bases, with 5 bases of the junction left unmatched. Germline assignment: CDR1 MNHEY and CDR2 SVGAGI. CDR3 DNA sequence: TGTGCCAGCAGTGCGGGACAGGGACCCTATGGCTACACCTTC. Its protein product is CASSAGQGPYGYTF.